This T cell receptor beta chain was identified during a study of CD8+ T cells in alopecia areata. Study in general: Tofacitinib was given for 6 to 18 months, then stopped for 6 months.

Obtained from alopecia areata patients were lesional scalp punch biopsies along with peripheral blood. Concerning this clone itself: The target antigen is unknown.

The CDR3 covers 15 residues. V lost 4 bases and J lost 3; bases outside the gene matches: 3. Germline V gene sequence: CDR1 MNHNY, CDR2 SVGAGI (reference sequence). RNA, once extracted, was reverse transcribed into cDNA for use as the sequencing template. Here immunoSEQ multiplex PCR was the method, and the copy in TCRdb shows in-frame clones only, minus some. The sample yields roughly 250,000 clones, 67% seen once. Whole-study results and caveats: Tissue-resident alphabeta T cells belonging to normal skin likewise get sequenced within scalp specimens.

Source: CD4+ T cells sorted from blood, taken at week 0. The rearrangement links TRBV6-6 to TRBJ2-3; 11 bases align to TRBD2. This clonotype was obtained from a human donor with alopecia areata. CDR3 DNA sequence: TGTGCCAGCAGTTCCTCTAGCGGGGGGACAGATACGCAGTATTTT. This translates into CASSSSSGGTDTQYF.